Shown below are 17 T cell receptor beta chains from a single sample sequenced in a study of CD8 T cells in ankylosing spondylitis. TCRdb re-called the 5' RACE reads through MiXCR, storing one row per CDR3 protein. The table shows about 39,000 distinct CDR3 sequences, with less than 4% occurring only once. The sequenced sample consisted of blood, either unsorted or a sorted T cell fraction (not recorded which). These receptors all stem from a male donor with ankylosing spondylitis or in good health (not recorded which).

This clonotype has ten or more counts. CDR3 coding DNA: TGTGCCAGCAGCGTAGGGGACAGGCCAATCCAAGAGACCCAGTACTTC. Amino acids: CASSVGDRPIQETQYF. The chain uses TRBV9 and TRBJ2-5; 8 bases map to TRBD1. Germline values: CDR1 SGDLS, CDR2 YYNGEE. The CDR3 covers 16 residues. Trimming removed 0 bases from V and 1 base from J; junction bases left unmatched: 5.

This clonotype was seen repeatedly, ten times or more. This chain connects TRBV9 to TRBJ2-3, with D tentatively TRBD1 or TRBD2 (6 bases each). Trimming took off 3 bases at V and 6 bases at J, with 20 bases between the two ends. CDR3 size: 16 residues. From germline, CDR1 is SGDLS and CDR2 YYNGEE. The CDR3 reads CASSGGASDLSDTQYF. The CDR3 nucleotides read TGTGCCAGCAGCGGGGGGGCTAGCGATCTAAGTGATACGCAGTATTTT.

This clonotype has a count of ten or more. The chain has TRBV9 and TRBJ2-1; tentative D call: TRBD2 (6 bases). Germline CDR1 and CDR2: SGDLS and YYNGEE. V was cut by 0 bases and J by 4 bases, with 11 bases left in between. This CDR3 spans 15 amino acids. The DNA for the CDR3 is TGTGCCAGCAGCGTAGTTGGGGGGAATTACAATGAGCAGTTCTTC. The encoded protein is CASSVVGGNYNEQFF.

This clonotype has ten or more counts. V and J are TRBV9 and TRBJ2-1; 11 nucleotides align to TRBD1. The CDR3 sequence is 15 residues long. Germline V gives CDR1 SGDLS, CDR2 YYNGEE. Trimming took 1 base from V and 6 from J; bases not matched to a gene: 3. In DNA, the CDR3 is TGTGCCAGCAGCGTAATCGGGACAGGGGGCAATGAGCAGTTCTTC. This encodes CASSVIGTGGNEQFF.

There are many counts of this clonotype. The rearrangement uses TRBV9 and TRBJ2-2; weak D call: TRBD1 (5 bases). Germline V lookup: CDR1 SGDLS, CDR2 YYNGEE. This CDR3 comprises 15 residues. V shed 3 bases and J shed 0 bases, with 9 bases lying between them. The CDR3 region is CASSAGQANTGELFF. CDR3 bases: TGTGCCAGCAGCGCTGGACAAGCGAACACCGGGGAGCTGTTTTTT.

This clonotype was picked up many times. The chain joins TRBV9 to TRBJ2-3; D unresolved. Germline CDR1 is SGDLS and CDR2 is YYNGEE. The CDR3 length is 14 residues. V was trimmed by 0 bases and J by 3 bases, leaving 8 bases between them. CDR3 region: CASSVDPVTDTQYF. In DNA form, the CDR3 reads TGTGCCAGCAGCGTAGACCCCGTGACAGATACGCAGTATTTT.

Here the CDR3 reads CASSVGGLGANVLTF. CDR3 in DNA: TGTGCCAGCAGCGTAGGTGGGCTTGGGGCCAACGTCCTGACTTTC. V is TRBV9 and J is TRBJ2-6; no clear D gene. Germline V CDR1 and CDR2: SGDLS, YYNGEE. The CDR3 has 15 residues. V was shortened by 0 bases and J by 3 bases, with 7 bases between the two germline ends.

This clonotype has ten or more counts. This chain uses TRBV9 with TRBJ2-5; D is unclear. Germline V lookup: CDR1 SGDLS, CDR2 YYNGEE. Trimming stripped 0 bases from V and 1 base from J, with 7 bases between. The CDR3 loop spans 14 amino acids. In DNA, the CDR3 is TGTGCCAGCAGCGTAGCCGGGTCCCAAGAGACCCAGTACTTC. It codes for CASSVAGSQETQYF.

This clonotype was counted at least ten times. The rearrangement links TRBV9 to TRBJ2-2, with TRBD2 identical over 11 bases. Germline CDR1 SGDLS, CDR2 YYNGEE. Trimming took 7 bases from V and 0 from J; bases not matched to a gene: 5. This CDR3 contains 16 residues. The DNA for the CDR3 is TGTGCCAGCTCCACGACTAGCGGGACGAACACCGGGGAGCTGTTTTTT. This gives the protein CASSTTSGTNTGELFF.

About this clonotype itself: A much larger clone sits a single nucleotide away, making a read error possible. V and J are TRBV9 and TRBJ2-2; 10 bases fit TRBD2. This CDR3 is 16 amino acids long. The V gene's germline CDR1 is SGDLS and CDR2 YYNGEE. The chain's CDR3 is CASSAAGTSVTGELVF. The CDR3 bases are TGTGCCAGCAGCGCGGCCGGGACTAGCGTCACCGGGGAGCTGGTTTTT.

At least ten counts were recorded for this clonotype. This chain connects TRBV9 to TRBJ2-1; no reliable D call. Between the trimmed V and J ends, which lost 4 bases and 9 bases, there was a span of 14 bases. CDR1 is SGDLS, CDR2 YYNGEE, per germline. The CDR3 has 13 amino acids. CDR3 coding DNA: TGTGCCAGCAGCCCCAACTTGTATGCTGAGCAGTTCTTC. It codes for CASSPNLYAEQFF.

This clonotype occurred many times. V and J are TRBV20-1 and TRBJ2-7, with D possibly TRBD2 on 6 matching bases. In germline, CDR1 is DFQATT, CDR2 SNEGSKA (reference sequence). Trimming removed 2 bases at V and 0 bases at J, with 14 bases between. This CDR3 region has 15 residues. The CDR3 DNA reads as TGCAGTGCTAGATCTTCTAGCGTGCGCTCCTACGAGCAGTACGTC. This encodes CSARSSSVRSYEQYV.

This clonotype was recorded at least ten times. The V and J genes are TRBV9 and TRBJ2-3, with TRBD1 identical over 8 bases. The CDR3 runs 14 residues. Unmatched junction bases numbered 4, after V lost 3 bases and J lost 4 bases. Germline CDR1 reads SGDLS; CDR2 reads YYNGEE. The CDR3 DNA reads TGTGCCAGCAGCGCCACACAGGGGGCAGATACGCAGTATTTT. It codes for CASSATQGADTQYF.

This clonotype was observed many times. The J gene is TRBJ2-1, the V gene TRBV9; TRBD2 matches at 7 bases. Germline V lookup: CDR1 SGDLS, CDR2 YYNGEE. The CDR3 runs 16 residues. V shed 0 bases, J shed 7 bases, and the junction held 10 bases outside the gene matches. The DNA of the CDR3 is TGTGCCAGCAGCGTAGGATCGGGAGGAGGTTTGAATGAGCAGTTCTTC. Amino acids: CASSVGSGGGLNEQFF.

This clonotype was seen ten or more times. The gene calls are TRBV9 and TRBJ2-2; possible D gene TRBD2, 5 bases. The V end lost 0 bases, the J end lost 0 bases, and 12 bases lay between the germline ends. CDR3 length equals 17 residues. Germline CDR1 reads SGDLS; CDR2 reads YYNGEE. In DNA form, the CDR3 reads TGTGCCAGCAGCGTAGCTTCTAGCTCTTCGAACACCGGGGAGCTGTTTTTT. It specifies CASSVASSSSNTGELFF.

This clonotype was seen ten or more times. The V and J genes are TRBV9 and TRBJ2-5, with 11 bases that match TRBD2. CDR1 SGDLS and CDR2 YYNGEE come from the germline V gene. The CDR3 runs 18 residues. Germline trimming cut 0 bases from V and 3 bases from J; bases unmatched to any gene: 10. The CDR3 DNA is TGTGCCAGCAGCGTAGACCCGCCCGCTAGCGGGGGGAAAGAGACCCAGTACTTC. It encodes CASSVDPPASGGKETQYF. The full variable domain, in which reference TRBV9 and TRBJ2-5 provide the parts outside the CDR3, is DSGVTQTPKHLITATGQRVTLRCSPRSGDLSVYWYQQSLDQGLQFLIQYYNGEERAKGNILERFSAQQFPDLHSELNLSSLELGDSALYFCASSVDPPASGGKETQYFGPGTRLLVL.

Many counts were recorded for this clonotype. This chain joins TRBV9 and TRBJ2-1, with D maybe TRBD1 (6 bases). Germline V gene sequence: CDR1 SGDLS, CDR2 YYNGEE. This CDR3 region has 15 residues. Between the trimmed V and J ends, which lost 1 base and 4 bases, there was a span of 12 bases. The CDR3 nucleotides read TGTGCCAGCAGCGTACAAGCAGGGGCATACAATGAGCAGTTCTTC. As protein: CASSVQAGAYNEQFF.